One sample yielded the 19 T cell receptor beta chains listed below, sequenced in a study of blood T cells in healthy people across ages. A J-beta primer mix and a sample-barcoded 5' primer were used in a second PCR of roughly 6 to 12 cycles. TCRdb reprocessed the 5' RACE reads via MiXCR and lists one record per CDR3 protein. The sample carries about 730,000 distinct CDR3 sequences, approximately 43% recorded once. The material sequenced was blood. These receptors were obtained from a woman in her sixties in good health.

This clonotype was observed a few times. This chain connects TRBV7-2 to TRBJ2-1, with TRBD2 as a possible D gene (6 bases). The CDR3 consists of 15 residues. V was cut by 2 bases and J by 9 bases, with 17 bases left in between. Germline CDR1 reads SGHTA; CDR2 reads FQGNSA. DNA for the CDR3: TGTGCCAGCAGCTTAACGAGGGATCAAGCGGGTGAGCAGTTCTTC. Translating gives CASSLTRDQAGEQFF.

This clonotype appeared many times. The chain recombines TRBV7-2 with TRBJ2-7; 11 nucleotides align to TRBD1. The V and J ends lost 5 bases and 6 bases, in that order; junction bases with no gene match: 3. This CDR3 comprises 13 residues. CDR1 and CDR2 (germline): SGHTA, FQGNSA. CDR3 in amino acids: CASSGGTGGEQYF. The CDR3 DNA follows: TGTGCCAGCAGCGGGGGGACAGGGGGCGAGCAGTACTTC.

This clonotype has a handful of counts. The chain has TRBV4-1 and TRBJ2-5; TRBD2 might be the D (7 bases). This CDR3 is 16 amino acids long. Trimming took off 1 base at V and 2 bases at J, with 14 bases between the two ends. CDR1 and CDR2 from the germline V gene are MGHRA and YSYEKL. CDR3 in DNA: TGCGCCAGCAGCCAAGGGTGGGGGGGCGGACAAGAGACCCAGTACTTC. This translates into CASSQGWGGGQETQYF.

This clonotype was counted many times. V is TRBV12-3 or TRBV12-4 and J is TRBJ2-5; 8 nucleotides match TRBD2. There are 13 residues in the CDR3. V was clipped by 3 bases and J by 4 bases; unmatched bases: 1. The CDR3 spells CASSLGLVETQYF. The CDR3 region has the DNA TGTGCCAGCAGTTTGGGACTAGTAGAGACCCAGTACTTC.

In the case of this clonotype: At one end the junction does not follow the germline gene, possibly because of a read error. The gene calls are TRBV3-1 and TRBJ1-2, with a weak D call TRBD1 (6 bases). The CDR3 contains 15 residues. Germline V CDR1 and CDR2: LGHDT, YNNKEL (reference sequence). For the CDR3, the DNA is TGTGCCAGCGGCTACCTGGGACAAGGCAACTATGACTACACCTTC. This gives the protein CASGYLGQGNYDYTF.

The rearrangement links TRBV6-2 or TRBV6-3 to TRBJ2-1, with D unresolved. The germline CDR1 and CDR2 sequences are MNHEY and SVGEGT. V dropped 5 bases and J dropped 4 bases, with 6 bases sitting between them. The CDR3 consists of 12 residues. The CDR3 DNA follows: TGTGCCAGCAGTCAAATGTACAATGAGCAGTTCTTC. Its translation: CASSQMYNEQFF.

The chain joins TRBV10-3 to TRBJ2-3; 10 nucleotides line up with TRBD2. Losses at the gene ends were 8 bases for V and 5 bases for J; bases not matched to a gene: 4. This CDR3 has 13 residues. CDR1 and CDR2 from the germline V gene are ENHRY and SYGVKD. The CDR3 loop is CAIGGLAEDTQYF. In DNA form, the CDR3 reads TGTGCCATCGGCGGACTAGCGGAAGATACGCAGTATTTT.

The genes are TRBV11-2 and TRBJ2-3; 7 bases agree with TRBD2. The CDR3 has 14 amino acids. V lost 7 bases and J lost 0; bases outside the gene matches: 4. The germline gives CDR1 SGHAT, CDR2 FQNNGV. Written as DNA, the CDR3 is TGTGCCAGCAAGGAGCGGGGAAGCACAGATACGCAGTATTTT. Protein sequence: CASKERGSTDTQYF.

This clonotype has just one count. The chain uses TRBV7-2 and TRBJ2-6; D gene unclear. The CDR3 totals 14 residues. Germline lookup yields CDR1 SGHTA and CDR2 FQGNSA. The V gene lost 11 bases and the J gene lost 0 bases, with 11 bases spanning the gap. CDR3 in amino acids: CAWAVDSGANVLTF. In DNA form, the CDR3 reads TGTGCCTGGGCGGTAGACTCTGGGGCCAACGTCCTGACTTTC.

This clonotype was observed a handful of times. The V and J genes are TRBV19 and TRBJ2-1; D unclear. This CDR3 spans 12 amino acids. Trimming stripped 5 bases from V and 9 bases from J, with 11 bases between. Germline CDR1 reads LNHDA; CDR2 reads SQIVND (reference sequence). The CDR3 DNA follows: TGTGCCAGTAGTGCCGGGTTGGGTGAGCAGTTCTTC. Protein: CASSAGLGEQFF.

This clonotype has a handful of counts. This chain connects TRBV11-2 to TRBJ1-2; TRBD1 might be the D (5 bases). This CDR3 region has 15 residues. Germline V gives CDR1 SGHAT, CDR2 FQNNGV. Trimming pared 1 base from V and 0 bases from J, leaving 9 bases between. The CDR3 DNA is TGTGCCAGCAGCTTAGGGGTAGGGGCTAACTATGGCTACACCTTC. Translating it yields CASSLGVGANYGYTF.

Ten or more counts support this clonotype. CDR3 bases: TGTGCCAGCAGTGGAAGCGCTCAAGAGACCCAGTACTTC. It specifies CASSGSAQETQYF. The chain couples TRBV3-1 to TRBJ2-5; D unclear. The CDR3 has 13 residues. CDR1 is LGHDT, CDR2 YNNKEL, per germline (reference sequence). V was trimmed by 6 bases and J by 2 bases, leaving 10 bases between them.

This clonotype was seen a single time. The missing conserved phenylalanine or tryptophan at the end of this CDR3 makes a read error likely. The rearrangement uses TRBV7-9 and TRBJ2-7; D possibly corresponds to TRBD1 (6 bases). Germline CDR1 is SEHNR and CDR2 is FQNEAQ (reference sequence). This CDR3 is 14 amino acids long. V was shortened by 5 bases and J by 1 base, with 12 bases between the two germline ends. The CDR3 DNA is TGTGCCAGCAGCAAAAGACAGGAGTCCTACGAGCAGTACTTG. It codes for CASSKRQESYEQYL.

The chain carries TRBV7-6 and TRBJ2-2; 7 positions match TRBD1. Germline V gives CDR1 SGHVS, CDR2 FNYEAQ. The CDR3 spans 15 residues. V was pared by 5 bases and J by 7 bases, with 10 bases of the junction left unmatched. CDR3 sequence reads: CASSPQGSWGGELFF. The CDR3 nucleotides are TGTGCCAGCAGCCCACAGGGGAGCTGGGGCGGGGAGCTGTTTTTT.

The J gene is TRBJ1-1, the V gene TRBV7-9; the match to TRBD1 covers 9 bases. CDR3 length: 17 residues. The germline V gene encodes CDR1 SEHNR and CDR2 FQNEAQ (reference sequence). The V and J ends lost 5 bases and 3 bases, in that order; junction bases with no gene match: 13. The CDR3: CASSVQGTGLSYTEAFF. DNA of the CDR3: TGTGCCAGCAGCGTCCAAGGGACAGGGCTTTCATACACTGAAGCTTTCTTT.

This clonotype was detected only a few times. This chain links TRBV24-1 with TRBJ2-3; no definite D call. The CDR3 sequence is 16 residues long. The V gene's germline CDR1 is KGHDR and CDR2 SFDVKD. Trimming removed 5 bases from V and 2 bases from J, with 16 bases in between. The CDR3 DNA follows: TGTGCCACCAGTGGTCCCCATCGAGAAGTCACAGATACGCAGTATTTT. Its protein is CATSGPHREVTDTQYF.

This clonotype has a handful of counts. The V gene is TRBV2, the J gene TRBJ2-6; tentatively, D is TRBD2 (5 bases). V was clipped by 3 bases and J by 2 bases, with 5 bases between them. CDR3 length: 14 residues. Germline V gene lookup returns CDR1 SNHLY and CDR2 FYNNEI. CDR3 DNA: TGTGCCAGCAGTGAGAGGGCTGGGGCCAACGTCCTGACTTTC. Residues: CASSERAGANVLTF.

The J gene is TRBJ2-7, the V gene TRBV3-1, with D hard to call. CDR1 and CDR2 from the germline V gene are LGHDT and YNNKEL (reference sequence). CDR3 length: 12 amino acids. V was clipped by 1 base and J by 7 bases, with 8 bases between them. DNA for the CDR3: TGTGCCAGCAGCCAAGTCTACAGTGAGCAGTACTTC. Its translation: CASSQVYSEQYF.

The chain joins TRBV11-2 to TRBJ2-3; D perhaps matches TRBD1 (6 bases). The CDR3 runs to 15 residues. V was trimmed by 6 bases and J by 2 bases, leaving 15 bases between them. Per the germline V gene, CDR1 is SGHAT and CDR2 is FQNNGV. DNA of the CDR3: TGTGCCAGCAGAGCCCCAGGGGCAAACACAGATACGCAGTATTTT. Translation gives CASRAPGANTDTQYF.